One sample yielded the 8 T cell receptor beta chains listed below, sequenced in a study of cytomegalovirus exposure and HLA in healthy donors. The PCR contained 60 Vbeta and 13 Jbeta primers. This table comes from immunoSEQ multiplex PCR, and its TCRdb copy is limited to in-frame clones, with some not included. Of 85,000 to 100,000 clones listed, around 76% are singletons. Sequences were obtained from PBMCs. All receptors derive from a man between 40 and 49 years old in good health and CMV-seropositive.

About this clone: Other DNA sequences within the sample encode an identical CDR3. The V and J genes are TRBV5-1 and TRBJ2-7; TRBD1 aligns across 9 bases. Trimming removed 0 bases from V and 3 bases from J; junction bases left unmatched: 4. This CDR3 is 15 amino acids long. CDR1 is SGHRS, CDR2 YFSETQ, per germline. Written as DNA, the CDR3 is TGCGCCAGCAGCTTGGAGGGGACAGGGAGCTACGAGCAGTACTTC. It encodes CASSLEGTGSYEQYF.

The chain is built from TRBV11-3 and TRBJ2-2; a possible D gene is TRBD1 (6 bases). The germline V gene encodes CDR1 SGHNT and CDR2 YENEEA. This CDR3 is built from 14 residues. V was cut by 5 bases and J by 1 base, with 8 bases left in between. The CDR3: CASSVGQNTGELFF. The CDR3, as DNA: TGTGCCAGCAGCGTGGGACAGAACACCGGGGAGCTGTTTTTT.

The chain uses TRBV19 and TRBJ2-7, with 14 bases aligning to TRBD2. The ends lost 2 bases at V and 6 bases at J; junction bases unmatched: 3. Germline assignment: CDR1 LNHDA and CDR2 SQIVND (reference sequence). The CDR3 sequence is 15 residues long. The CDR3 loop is CASSIPGLAGAEQYF. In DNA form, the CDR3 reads TGTGCCAGTAGTATACCGGGACTAGCGGGAGCCGAGCAGTACTTC.

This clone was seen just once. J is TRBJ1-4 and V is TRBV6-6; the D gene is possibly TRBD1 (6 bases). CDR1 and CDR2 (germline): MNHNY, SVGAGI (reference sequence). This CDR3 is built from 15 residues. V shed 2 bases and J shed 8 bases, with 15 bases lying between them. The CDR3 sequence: CASSYGDNQVEKLFF. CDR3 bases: TGTGCCAGCAGTTACGGGGACAATCAGGTCGAAAAACTGTTTTTT.

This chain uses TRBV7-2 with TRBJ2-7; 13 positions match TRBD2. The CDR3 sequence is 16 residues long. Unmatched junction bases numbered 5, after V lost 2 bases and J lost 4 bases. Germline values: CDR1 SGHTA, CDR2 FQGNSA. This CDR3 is CASSLTGLAGLYEQYF. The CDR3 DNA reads TGTGCCAGCAGCTTAACGGGACTAGCGGGGTTGTACGAGCAGTACTTC.

CDR3 loop: CASSLAGQGALGYTF. CDR3 coding DNA: TGTGCCAGCAGCTTAGCGGGACAGGGGGCGCTAGGCTACACCTTC. V usage is TRBV11-2 and J usage is TRBJ1-2; 12 bases match TRBD1. Germline CDR1 and CDR2: SGHAT and FQNNGV. The CDR3 is made up of 15 amino acids. V dropped 1 base and J dropped 8; count of bases not matched to a gene: 5.

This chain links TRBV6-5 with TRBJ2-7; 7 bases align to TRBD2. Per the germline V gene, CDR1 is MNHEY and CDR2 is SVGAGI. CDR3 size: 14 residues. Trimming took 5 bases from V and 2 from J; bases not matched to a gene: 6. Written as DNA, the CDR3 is TGTGCCAGCAGTCCTCAAGCGGGACCCTACGAGCAGTACTTC. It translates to CASSPQAGPYEQYF.

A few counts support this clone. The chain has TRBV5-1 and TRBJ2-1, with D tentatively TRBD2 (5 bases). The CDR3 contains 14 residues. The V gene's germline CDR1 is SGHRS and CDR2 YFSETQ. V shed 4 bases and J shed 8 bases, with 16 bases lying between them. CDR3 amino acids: CASSPLAPHDEQFF. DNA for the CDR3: TGCGCCAGCAGCCCCCTAGCCCCACACGATGAGCAGTTCTTC.